Below, 2 T cell receptor beta chains from the same sample are listed, as sequenced in a study of cytomegalovirus exposure and HLA in healthy donors. Amplification used 60 Vbeta primers and 13 Jbeta primers. The table came from immunoSEQ multiplex PCR; TCRdb's copy has only in-frame clones and leaves some out. The repertoire shows 100,000 to 150,000 clones; the top ten hold about 0.93%. Sequencing input: PBMCs. The receptors stem from a man younger than 35 in good health and CMV-seronegative.

The chain recombines TRBV5-1 with TRBJ2-1, with 13 bases that match TRBD2. Losses at the gene ends were 5 bases for V and 8 bases for J; bases not matched to a gene: 4. CDR3 length: 14 amino acids. CDR1 is SGHRS, CDR2 YFSETQ, per germline. The CDR3 reads CASRPGLAGDEQFF. CDR3 DNA: TGCGCCAGCAGGCCCGGACTAGCGGGAGATGAGCAGTTCTTC.

The rearrangement links TRBV5-1 to TRBJ2-1; 10 bases agree with TRBD2. V was clipped by 4 bases and J by 6 bases; unmatched bases: 7. The germline gives CDR1 SGHRS, CDR2 YFSETQ. The CDR3 is made up of 15 amino acids. As DNA, the CDR3 is TGCGCCAGCAGCCTCTCTAGCGGGAGAGCCAATGAGCAGTTCTTC. It translates to CASSLSSGRANEQFF.